This entry lists 13 T cell receptor beta chains sequenced from one sample in a study of blood T cell repertoires in COVID-19. Profiled with immunoSEQ multiplex PCR; TCRdb holds only in-frame clones, not every one. The sample has some 360,000 clones, around nine tenths seen once. Sequenced sample: PBMCs or T cells enriched from blood (not recorded which). The receptors derive from a young woman who had been exposed to COVID-19.

The CDR3 loop reads CASSPRDKVGNQPQHF. The CDR3 DNA reads as TGTGCCAGCAGCCCTCGGGACAAAGTGGGCAATCAGCCCCAGCATTTT. The V call is TRBV5-6, the J call TRBJ1-5; D perhaps matches TRBD1 (6 bases). Looked up from germline, CDR1 is SGHDT and CDR2 is YYEEEE. There are 16 residues in the CDR3. V was clipped by 4 bases and J by 2 bases, with 16 bases between them.

This sequence joins TRBV7-9 and TRBJ2-1; D remains ambiguous. The CDR3 sequence is 15 residues long. Per germline, CDR1 SEHNR and CDR2 FQNEAQ (reference sequence). The ends were cut back, 3 bases at V and 8 bases at J, with 17 bases in the middle. CDR3 residues: CASSLGASGAYEQFF. As DNA, the CDR3 is TGTGCCAGCAGCTTGGGTGCAAGTGGAGCTTATGAGCAGTTCTTC.

The chain joins TRBV4-1 to TRBJ2-1; D call uncertain. The V end was cut by 0 bases, the J end by 8 bases, with 11 bases between. CDR3 length equals 14 residues. Per germline, CDR1 MGHRA and CDR2 YSYEKL. DNA for the CDR3: TGCGCCAGCAGCCAAGATTGGCTAGTCGATGAGCAGTTCTTC. Translated: CASSQDWLVDEQFF.

The chain has TRBV2 and TRBJ1-1; 7 bases line up with TRBD1. Losses at the gene ends were 4 bases for V and 0 bases for J; bases not matched to a gene: 5. Per germline, CDR1 SNHLY and CDR2 FYNNEI. CDR3 length: 15 residues. The DNA for the CDR3 is TGTGCCAGCAGTGCAACCACAGGGGTGAACACTGAAGCTTTCTTT. Translating gives CASSATTGVNTEAFF.

Of note for this clone: This sample includes further DNA sequences coding for the same CDR3. V is TRBV12-3 or TRBV12-4 and J is TRBJ2-2, with D tentatively TRBD2 (5 bases). This CDR3 spans 13 amino acids. Trimming shortened V by 3 bases and J by 5 bases, and 7 bases separated the two germline ends. CDR3: CASSFGETGELFF. DNA for the CDR3: TGTGCCAGCAGTTTCGGGGAAACCGGGGAGCTGTTTTTT.

V and J are TRBV28 and TRBJ1-3, with D maybe TRBD1 (5 bases). Germline CDR1 is MDHEN and CDR2 is SYDVKM. V lost 1 base and J lost 0, with 13 bases in between. CDR3 length: 17 amino acids. CDR3 loop: CASSLSWGGSSGNTIYF. The CDR3 nucleotides read TGTGCCAGCAGTTTATCCTGGGGGGGTAGCTCTGGAAACACCATATATTTT. The full variable domain, with the rest looked up from reference TRBV28 and TRBJ1-3, is DVKVTQSSRYLVKRTGEKVFLECVQDMDHENMFWYRQDPGLGLRLIYFSYDVKMKEKGDIPEGYSVSREKKERFSLILESASTNQTSMYLCASSLSWGGSSGNTIYFGEGSWLTVV.

This clone was seen once. The chain joins TRBV29-1 to TRBJ2-7; 7 bases align to TRBD1. V was pared by 3 bases and J by 6 bases, with 5 bases of the junction left unmatched. The CDR3 contains 12 residues. Germline V gives CDR1 SQVTM, CDR2 ANQGSEA. CDR3 bases: TGCAGCGTTGAGCGACAGGGAAGCGAGCAGTACTTC. Its protein is CSVERQGSEQYF.

V gene TRBV27 combines with J gene TRBJ1-1, with a possible D match to TRBD1 (6 bases). The CDR3 has 13 residues. V lost 3 bases to trimming and J lost 7 bases, with 12 bases between them. The germline CDR1 and CDR2 sequences are MNHEY and SMNVEV (reference sequence). CDR3 coding DNA: TGTGCCAGCAGTTTGGGACACGGCTTTGAAGCTTTCTTT. This sequence encodes CASSLGHGFEAFF.

The chain is built from TRBV28 and TRBJ2-2; D might be TRBD2 (5 bases). Per germline, CDR1 MDHEN and CDR2 SYDVKM. The length of the CDR3 is 16 residues. Trimming removed 5 bases at V and 3 bases at J, with 16 bases between. The CDR3 DNA is TGTGCCAGCAGTGCACATCCGGACTCTGACACCGGGGAGCTGTTTTTT. Amino acid sequence: CASSAHPDSDTGELFF.

The V call is TRBV27, the J call TRBJ1-6; weak D call: TRBD1 (6 bases). The CDR3 spans 15 residues. Trimming shortened V by 0 bases and J by 5 bases, and 8 bases separated the two germline ends. Germline V gene sequence: CDR1 MNHEY, CDR2 SMNVEV (reference sequence). This CDR3 is CASSLSDSNNSPLHF. CDR3 in DNA: TGTGCCAGCAGTTTATCGGACAGCAATAATTCACCCCTCCACTTT.

The genes are TRBV19 and TRBJ2-1; a possible D gene is TRBD1 (6 bases). CDR1 is LNHDA, CDR2 SQIVND, per germline (reference sequence). The CDR3 is 15 amino acids. The ends were cut back, 8 bases at V and 0 bases at J, with 14 bases in the middle. Here the CDR3 reads CASQSDRSSYNEQFF. The CDR3 DNA reads as TGTGCCAGTCAAAGCGACAGGAGCTCCTACAATGAGCAGTTCTTC.

Concerning this clone: Other DNA sequences within the sample encode an identical CDR3. The rearrangement links TRBV6-5 to TRBJ2-7; 10 bases align to TRBD1. Germline V lookup: CDR1 MNHEY, CDR2 SVGAGI. The J segment lost 2 bases and the V segment lost 4 bases, leaving 5 bases of the junction unmatched. The CDR3 loop spans 15 amino acids. CDR3 nucleotides: TGTGCCAGCAGTTCCCCGGGACAGGGGACCTACGAGCAGTACTTC. Encoded protein: CASSSPGQGTYEQYF.

The rearrangement links TRBV28 to TRBJ1-5; TRBD1 aligns across 8 bases. Germline values: CDR1 MDHEN, CDR2 SYDVKM. This CDR3 is 17 amino acids long. V lost 3 bases to trimming and J lost 3 bases; unmatched junction nucleotides: 10. The CDR3 DNA reads as TGTGCCAGCAGTTTTTGGGGAGGACAGGGCGTCAATCAGCCCCAGCATTTT. The encoded protein is CASSFWGGQGVNQPQHF.